This TCR beta chain was observed in a study of T cell responses to AZD1222 COVID-19 vaccine (dated by TCRdb to about 2021). About the full investigation: AZD1222 recipients whose second dose came at about 4 weeks and those whose second dose came at about 12 weeks were combined into one group, since spike-specific TCR depth and breadth did not differ between the two schedules. A total of around 240 trial participants underwent TCR sequencing, of whom nearly 210 received two doses of AZD1222 and about 25 received two doses of the MenACWY control vaccine. Trial participants were enrolled into age subgroups of 18-55, 56-69 and 70-plus years, which contained 148, 28 and 57 TCR-sequenced participants, respectively. Overall study outcomes, separate from this receptor: Participants were mostly white British, with more females than males. The authors suggested clonal diversity may have been underestimated. Conclusions about previously exposed vaccinees are limited, since just six or seven AZD1222 recipients were seropositive for SARS-CoV-2 at baseline. The vaccine-associated CD4 TCRs covered the entire spike protein, and the dominant responses fell in regions 160-218 and 743-854. No day 14 peak-response samples were available, so repertoires were characterized only after the peak T cell response. Reportedly, almost half of the unique spike-specific TCRs recognized epitopes lying outside the regions that are mutated in the B.1.351 and B.1.1.7 variants. In the small 56-69-year group, the increase in depth fell short of significance, most likely because of low power. After two AZD1222 doses, spike-specific TCR breadth and depth were significantly higher than at day 0 and than in MenACWY recipients.

The CDR3 regions of human TCRbeta chains were analyzed by immunosequencing. Concerning the study's data processing: TCRs in the repertoires were matched against a reference library of SARS-CoV-2-specific TCRs that had been generated with the MIRA antigen-specificity platform. Breadth was defined as the fraction of unique TCRs that were SARS-CoV-2-associated, and depth was defined as the fraction of total T cells that were SARS-CoV-2-associated. Using the MIRA data, every spike-specific TCR was mapped to the spike region that the TCR reacted to and assigned to either a CD4 or a CD8 class. Log10-transformed breadth and depth values were compared by one-way ANOVA with Sidak's multiple comparisons tests. TCRdb mirrors the immuneACCESS table, restricted to in-frame sequences. Some clones are absent from its copies; in checked studies, under half trace to an unresolved V gene, and the reason for the others is unknown. V and J calls and clone size are those listed in that table; D and trimming were worked out from the DNA. The sample contains approximately 110,000 clones, around 82% of them found a single time. The top ten clonotypes cover around 9.9% of the sample.

A remark on this clone: Its antigen is still unknown. No base-level quality is on record; no much larger clone is a single base apart.

The CDR3 goes from the cysteine to the phenylalanine over 15 residues. The read is trimmed to its CDR3 DNA, 45 bases read in frame from base 1. CDR1 is given as SGDLS and CDR2 as YYNGEE, both from the germline V gene. V is clipped by 2 bases and J by 2 bases, and the sequence between their germline boundaries is 10 bases long. Reading the label with the study, this specimen's time point is: baseline before first vaccination. Samples from vaccinated people were obtained from the UK trials COV001 and COV002, which included a single-blind randomized controlled phase 2/3 trial of AZD1222 (ChAdOx1 nCoV-19) in healthy adults. For TCRbeta chain sequencing, PBMC samples from trial participants were taken at day 0 and at day 28 after the second dose.

Recombination joined TRBV9 with TRBJ2-2; no D segment can be confidently identified. The origin of this receptor is an adult in good health. Sequenced here: peripheral blood, sampled on day 0 of AZD1222 vaccination. In nucleotide form, the sequence is TGTGCCAGCAGCGTCCAGTCTATTAACACCGGGGAGCTGTTTTTT. Translated, it gives CASSVQSINTGELFF.